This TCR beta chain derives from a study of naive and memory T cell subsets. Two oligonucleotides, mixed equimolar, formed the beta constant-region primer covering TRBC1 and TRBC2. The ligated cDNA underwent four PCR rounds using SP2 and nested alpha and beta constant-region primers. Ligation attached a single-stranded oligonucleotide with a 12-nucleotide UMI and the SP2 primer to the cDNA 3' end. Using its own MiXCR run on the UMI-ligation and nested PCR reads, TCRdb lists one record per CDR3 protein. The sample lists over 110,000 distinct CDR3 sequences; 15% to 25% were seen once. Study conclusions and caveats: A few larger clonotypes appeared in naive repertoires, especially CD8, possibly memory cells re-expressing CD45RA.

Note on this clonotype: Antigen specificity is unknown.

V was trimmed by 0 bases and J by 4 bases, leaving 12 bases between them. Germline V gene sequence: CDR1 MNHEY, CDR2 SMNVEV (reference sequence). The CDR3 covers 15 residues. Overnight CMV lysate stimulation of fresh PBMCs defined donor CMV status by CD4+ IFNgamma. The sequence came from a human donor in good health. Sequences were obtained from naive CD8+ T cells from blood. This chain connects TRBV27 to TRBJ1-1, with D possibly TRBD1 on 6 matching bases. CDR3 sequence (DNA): TGTGCCAGCAGTTTATCGGTGGGGGCGGGCACTGAAGCTTTCTTT. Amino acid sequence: CASSLSVGAGTEAFF.